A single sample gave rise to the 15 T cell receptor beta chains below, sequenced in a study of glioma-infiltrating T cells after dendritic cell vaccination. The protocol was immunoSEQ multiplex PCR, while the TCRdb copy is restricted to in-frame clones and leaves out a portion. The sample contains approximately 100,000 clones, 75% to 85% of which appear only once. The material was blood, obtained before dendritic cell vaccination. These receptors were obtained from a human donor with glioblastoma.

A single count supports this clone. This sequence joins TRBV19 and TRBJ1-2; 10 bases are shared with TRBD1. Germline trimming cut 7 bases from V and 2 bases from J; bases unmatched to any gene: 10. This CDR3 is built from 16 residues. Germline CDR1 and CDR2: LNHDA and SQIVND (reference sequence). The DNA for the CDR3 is TGTGCCAGTAACCCGACAGGGGGCTTTAAGAACTATGGCTACACCTTC. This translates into CASNPTGGFKNYGYTF.

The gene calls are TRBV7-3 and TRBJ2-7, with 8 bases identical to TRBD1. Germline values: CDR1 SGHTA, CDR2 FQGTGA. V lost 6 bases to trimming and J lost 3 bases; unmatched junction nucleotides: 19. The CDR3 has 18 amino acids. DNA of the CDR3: TGTGCCAGCAGGGGTAGACAGCTTACAGGGGGGTATTGCTACGAGCAGTACTTC. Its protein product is CASRGRQLTGGYCYEQYF.

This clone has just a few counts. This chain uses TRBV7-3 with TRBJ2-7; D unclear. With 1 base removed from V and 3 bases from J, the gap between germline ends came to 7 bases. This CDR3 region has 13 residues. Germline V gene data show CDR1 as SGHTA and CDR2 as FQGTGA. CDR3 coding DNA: TGTGCCAGCAGCTTAATCTCAGGCTACGAGCAGTACTTC. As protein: CASSLISGYEQYF.

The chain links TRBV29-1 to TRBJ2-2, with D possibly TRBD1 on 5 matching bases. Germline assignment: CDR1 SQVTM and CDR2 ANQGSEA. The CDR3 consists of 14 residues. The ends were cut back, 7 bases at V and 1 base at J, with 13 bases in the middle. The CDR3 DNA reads TGCAGCGCCGGTCGACAGATGAACACCGGGGAGCTGTTTTTT. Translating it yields CSAGRQMNTGELFF.

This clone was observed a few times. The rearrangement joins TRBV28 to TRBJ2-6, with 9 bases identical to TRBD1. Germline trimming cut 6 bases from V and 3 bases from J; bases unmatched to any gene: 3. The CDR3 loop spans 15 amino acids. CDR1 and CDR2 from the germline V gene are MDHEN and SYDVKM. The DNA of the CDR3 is TGTGCCAGCAGGGGGACAGGGAGTGGGGCCAACGTCCTGACTTTC. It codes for CASRGTGSGANVLTF.

The CDR3 loop is CASSATGGYSGETQYF. The DNA for the CDR3 is TGTGCCAGCAGCGCCACAGGGGGCTATAGTGGGGAGACCCAGTACTTC. This chain links TRBV9 with TRBJ2-5; 9 positions match TRBD1. Germline V lookup: CDR1 SGDLS, CDR2 YYNGEE. After removal of 3 bases from V and 5 bases from J, the junction contained 11 bases not matched to a gene. The CDR3 is made up of 16 amino acids.

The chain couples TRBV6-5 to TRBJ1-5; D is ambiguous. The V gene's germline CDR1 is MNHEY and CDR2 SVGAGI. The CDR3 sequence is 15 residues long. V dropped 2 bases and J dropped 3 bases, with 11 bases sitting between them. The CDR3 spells CASSYSAGNNQPQHF. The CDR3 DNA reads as TGTGCCAGCAGTTACAGTGCGGGTAACAATCAGCCCCAGCATTTT.

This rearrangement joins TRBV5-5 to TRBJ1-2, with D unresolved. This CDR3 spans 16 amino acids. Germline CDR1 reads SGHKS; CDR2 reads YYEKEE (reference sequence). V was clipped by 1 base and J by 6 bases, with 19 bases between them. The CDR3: CASSLLSPREEDGYTF. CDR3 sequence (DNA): TGTGCCAGCAGCTTGCTATCCCCCCGGGAGGAGGATGGCTACACCTTC.

CDR3 coding DNA: TGTGCCAGTAGTATAGATCGGAGACAGGGCGGTCAGCCCCAGCATTTT. Translating it yields CASSIDRRQGGQPQHF. The chain joins TRBV19 to TRBJ1-5, with 7 bases aligning to TRBD1. The length of the CDR3 is 16 residues. Germline CDR1 reads LNHDA; CDR2 reads SQIVND (reference sequence). The junction had 8 bases not matched to a gene; V was cut back by 0 bases and J by 6 bases.

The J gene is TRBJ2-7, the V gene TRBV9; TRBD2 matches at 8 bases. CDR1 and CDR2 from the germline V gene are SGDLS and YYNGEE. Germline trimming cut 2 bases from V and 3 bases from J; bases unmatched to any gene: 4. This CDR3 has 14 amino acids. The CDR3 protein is CASSVGTRGYEQYF. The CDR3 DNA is TGTGCCAGCAGCGTCGGGACTAGGGGCTACGAGCAGTACTTC.

This CDR3 reads CASRRDRRNTEAFF. The CDR3 DNA follows: TGTGCCAGCAGACGGGACAGGCGGAACACTGAAGCTTTCTTT. The chain couples TRBV6-5 to TRBJ1-1; 8 bases line up with TRBD1. CDR1 is MNHEY and CDR2 is SVGAGI in the germline V gene. J lost 1 base, V lost 6 bases, and 4 bases had no gene match. This CDR3 is 14 amino acids long.

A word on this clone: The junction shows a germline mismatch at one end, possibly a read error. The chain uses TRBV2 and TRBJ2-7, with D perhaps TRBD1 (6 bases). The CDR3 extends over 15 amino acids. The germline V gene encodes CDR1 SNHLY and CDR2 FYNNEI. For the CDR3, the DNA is TGTGCCAGCAGCGAAGGTGGGGGCGGAGGCTACGAGCAGTACTTC. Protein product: CASSEGGGGGYEQYF.

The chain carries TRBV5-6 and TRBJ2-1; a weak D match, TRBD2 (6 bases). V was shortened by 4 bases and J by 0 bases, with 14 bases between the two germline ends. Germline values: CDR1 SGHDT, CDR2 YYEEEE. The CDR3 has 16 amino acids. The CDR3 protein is CASSPSGYSSYNEQFF. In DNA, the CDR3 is TGTGCCAGCAGCCCAAGCGGGTACAGCTCCTACAATGAGCAGTTCTTC.

In DNA form, the CDR3 reads TGTGCCAGCAGTTACTCCCAGGAAAGCTACGAGCAGTACTTC. This sequence encodes CASSYSQESYEQYF. J is TRBJ2-7 and V is TRBV6-5; D uncertain. In germline, CDR1 is MNHEY, CDR2 SVGAGI. This CDR3 comprises 14 residues. Trimming removed 0 bases from V and 3 bases from J, with 9 bases in between.

In DNA form, the CDR3 reads TGTGCCAGCAGTGGACCCCAGGGCGGAACTAATGAAAAACTGTTTTTT. Protein product: CASSGPQGGTNEKLFF. The chain links TRBV6-1 to TRBJ1-4; D might be TRBD1 (5 bases). V dropped 4 bases and J dropped 1 base, with 13 bases sitting between them. The germline gives CDR1 MNHNS, CDR2 SASEGT. The CDR3 consists of 16 residues.